This TCR beta chain appears in the sequencing data of a study of T-cell memory formation after mild COVID-19. Germline assignment: CDR1 MGHDK and CDR2 SYGVNS. This CDR3 is 14 amino acids long. Trimming removed 7 bases from V and 3 bases from J, with 16 bases in between. Whole-study findings and limits: Pre-infection memory carried some responding clones, suggesting that cross-reactive memory joined.

MiXCR, run by TCRdb on the 5' RACE reads, gives a single entry per CDR3 protein. The table lists 450,000 to 650,000 distinct CDR3 sequences, 18% of them singletons. As concerns this clonotype: Its specificity is unknown.

The clonotype comes from an adult woman who had mild COVID-19 (a few samples of this study predate the infection). Cell type and time point are not known. The genes are TRBV25-1 and TRBJ2-7, with D perhaps TRBD2 (5 bases). Input material: PBMCs or a T cell subset sorted from them (not recorded which). CDR3 DNA: TGTGCCAGCATAAGGATCCGAGGGCACTACGAGCAGTACTTC. It codes for CASIRIRGHYEQYF.